One sample yielded the 24 T cell receptor beta chains listed below, sequenced in a study of spatial heterogeneity in lung cancer. One entry per CDR3 protein results from TCRdb running MiXCR on the 5' RACE reads. The sample has some 100,000 distinct CDR3 sequences, roughly 10% seen once. Time point specified: sample taken at primary tumor resection. Without sorting, whole RNA was sequenced from tumor, nontumor lung or frozen PBMC. The material was PBMCs, obtained at surgery. The receptor set was obtained from a male donor with early-stage non-small cell lung cancer.

This clonotype was seen many times. The chain couples TRBV6-5 to TRBJ2-7; TRBD2 is a possible D gene (5 bases). The germline V and J ends were trimmed by 0 bases and 4 bases, with 13 bases remaining between them. The germline V gene encodes CDR1 MNHEY and CDR2 SVGAGI. This CDR3 contains 15 residues. The CDR3 DNA follows: TGTGCCAGCAGTTACTCAAGCAGCGGTGATTACGAGCAGTACTTC. This encodes CASSYSSSGDYEQYF.

This clonotype was detected only a few times. The chain recombines TRBV5-1 with TRBJ2-3, with 7 bases fitting TRBD1. Germline V gene data show CDR1 as SGHRS and CDR2 as YFSETQ. This CDR3 comprises 14 residues. V shed 4 bases, J shed 3 bases, and the junction held 5 bases outside the gene matches. CDR3 in amino acids: CASSDQTGTDTQYF. CDR3 in DNA: TGCGCCAGCAGCGACCAGACAGGGACAGATACGCAGTATTTT.

In its sample, this clonotype was seen many times. The gene calls are TRBV11-2 and TRBJ2-2, with D perhaps matching TRBD1 or TRBD2 (5 bases each). In germline, CDR1 is SGHAT, CDR2 FQNNGV. V dropped 3 bases and J dropped 1 base, with 15 bases sitting between them. The CDR3 is made up of 17 amino acids. The CDR3 DNA reads TGTGCCAGCAGCTTTTACCGGGACGGCAAGAACACCGGGGAGCTGTTTTTT. Protein: CASSFYRDGKNTGELFF.

This clonotype has a count of ten or more. The chain carries TRBV7-3 and TRBJ1-4; D unresolved. Per germline, CDR1 SGHTA and CDR2 FQGTGA. Trimming removed 5 bases at V and 7 bases at J, with 8 bases between. The CDR3 covers 12 residues. The CDR3 region has the DNA TGTGCCAGCAGCCCCGCTTTTGAAAAACTGTTTTTT. Protein product: CASSPAFEKLFF. The full variable domain, with the rest looked up from reference TRBV7-3 and TRBJ1-4, is GAGVSQTPSNKVTEKGKYVELRCDPISGHTALYWYRQSLGQGPEFLIYFQGTGAADDSGLPNDRFFAVRPEGSVSTLKIQRTERGDSAVYLCASSPAFEKLFFGSGTQLSVL.

The sample holds a few counts of this clonotype. The V call is TRBV2, the J call TRBJ1-1; D may be TRBD1 (5 bases). Trimming cost V 6 bases and J 7 bases, with 9 bases left between them. The CDR3 is 11 residues long. Per the germline V gene, CDR1 is SNHLY and CDR2 is FYNNEI. The CDR3 DNA is TGTGCCAGCAGCGGACAATTTGAAGCTTTCTTT. It translates to CASSGQFEAFF.

This clonotype has more than one count but fewer than ten. V gene TRBV5-4 combines with J gene TRBJ2-7; TRBD2 agrees at 12 bases. With 4 bases clipped from V and 5 bases from J, the junction kept 10 bases outside the gene matches. Germline V gene sequence: CDR1 SGHNT, CDR2 YYREEE (reference sequence). This CDR3 has 16 amino acids. The CDR3 nucleotides are TGTGCCAGCAGCGGCGCCCTAGCGGGGGGGCCCAACGAGCAGTACTTC. It codes for CASSGALAGGPNEQYF. The whole variable domain, filled in from reference TRBV5-4 and TRBJ2-7, reads ETGVTQSPTHLIKTRGQQVTLRCSSQSGHNTVSWYQQALGQGPQFIFQYYREEENGRGNFPPRFSGLQFPNYSSELNVNALELDDSALYLCASSGALAGGPNEQYFGPGTRLTVT.

The CDR3 sequence: CASSLAFTGAGTDTQYF. The DNA for the CDR3 is TGTGCCAGCAGCTTAGCCTTTACAGGGGCCGGGACAGATACGCAGTATTTT. J is TRBJ2-3 and V is TRBV7-9, with 7 bases matching TRBD1. The CDR3 runs to 17 residues. In germline, CDR1 is SEHNR, CDR2 FQNEAQ (reference sequence). With V trimmed by 0 bases and J by 3 bases, 9 bases remained unmatched.

The sample holds a few counts of this clonotype. This chain connects TRBV11-1 to TRBJ2-7, with 8 bases identical to TRBD2. Trimming took 5 bases from V and 1 from J; bases not matched to a gene: 13. This CDR3 region has 17 residues. Germline CDR1 reads SGHAT; CDR2 reads FQDESV (reference sequence). CDR3 coding DNA: TGTGCCAGCAGCCCCCAAAGGTCACTAGCGGCTTCCTACGAGCAGTACTTC. As protein: CASSPQRSLAASYEQYF.

This clonotype was detected ten times or more. V and J are TRBV9 and TRBJ2-7; D perhaps matches TRBD1 (5 bases). The CDR3 spans 14 residues. Trimming removed 6 bases at V and 1 base at J, with 14 bases between. In germline, CDR1 is SGDLS, CDR2 YYNGEE. The chain's CDR3 is CASTPTAGSYEQYF. CDR3 DNA: TGTGCCAGCACCCCTACGGCAGGGTCCTACGAGCAGTACTTC.

In this sample, this clonotype turned up many times. V gene TRBV28 combines with J gene TRBJ1-6; no firm D call. The CDR3 sequence is 11 residues long. Germline CDR1 is MDHEN and CDR2 is SYDVKM. V was cut by 6 bases and J by 7 bases, with 4 bases left in between. DNA of the CDR3: TGTGCCAGCAGCCTCAATTCACCCCTCCACTTT. This translates into CASSLNSPLHF.

The chain couples TRBV25-1 to TRBJ2-1, with 9 bases that match TRBD2. The germline V gene encodes CDR1 MGHDK and CDR2 SYGVNS. V was pared by 2 bases and J by 4 bases, with 3 bases of the junction left unmatched. The CDR3 sequence is 15 residues long. CDR3 protein: CASSERLAAYNEQFF. The CDR3 DNA sequence: TGTGCCAGCAGTGAAAGACTAGCGGCATACAATGAGCAGTTCTTC.

This clonotype was counted many times. This rearrangement joins TRBV28 to TRBJ2-2; 7 nucleotides agree with TRBD1. The CDR3 has 15 amino acids. Germline V gene sequence: CDR1 MDHEN, CDR2 SYDVKM. J lost 6 bases, V lost 4 bases, and 8 bases had no gene match. The CDR3 reads CASSYVKQGSGELFF. CDR3 nucleotides: TGTGCCAGCAGTTACGTAAAACAGGGGTCCGGGGAGCTGTTTTTT.

The chain uses TRBV5-1 and TRBJ2-7, with 7 bases matching TRBD2. The CDR3 is made up of 14 amino acids. The V segment lost 1 base and the J segment 6 bases; nucleotides outside the gene matches: 7. CDR1 is SGHRS and CDR2 is YFSETQ in the germline V gene. In nucleotides, the CDR3 is TGCGCCAGCAGCTTGTCCGGGAGGTACTGCGAGCAGTACTTC. It yields the protein CASSLSGRYCEQYF.

Only a few counts were recorded for this clonotype. The rearrangement links TRBV20-1 to TRBJ2-3, with 9 positions matching TRBD2. The CDR3 totals 14 residues. Germline V gene lookup returns CDR1 DFQATT and CDR2 SNEGSKA (reference sequence). Losses at the gene ends were 4 bases for V and 3 bases for J; bases not matched to a gene: 5. The CDR3 is CSANSGRGTDTQYF. In DNA form, the CDR3 reads TGCAGTGCTAATAGCGGGAGAGGAACAGATACGCAGTATTTT.

The sample holds a few counts of this clonotype. This rearrangement joins TRBV18 to TRBJ1-1, with no clear D. This CDR3 comprises 11 residues. CDR1 KGHSH and CDR2 LQKENI come from the germline V gene. Trimming took 3 bases from V and 8 from J, leaving 7 bases between them. The CDR3 is CASSPAGEAFF. CDR3 bases: TGTGCCAGCTCACCGGCGGGGGAAGCTTTCTTT.

The chain is built from TRBV6-2 or TRBV6-3 and TRBJ2-3, with a possible D match to TRBD1 (6 bases). CDR1 and CDR2 from the germline V gene are MNHEY and SVGEGT. CDR3 length: 15 amino acids. The V end was cut by 1 base, the J end by 1 base, with 9 bases between. In nucleotides, the CDR3 is TGTGCCAGCAGTTACTGGGGGCGTGGCACAGATACGCAGTATTTT. Translation: CASSYWGRGTDTQYF.

This clonotype was seen a handful of times. The chain combines TRBV5-1 with TRBJ1-4, with TRBD1 matching over 8 bases. V dropped 2 bases and J dropped 7; count of bases not matched to a gene: 1. Germline V gives CDR1 SGHRS, CDR2 YFSETQ. CDR3 length: 13 amino acids. CDR3: CASSFGTGEKLFF. The CDR3 nucleotides read TGCGCCAGCAGCTTCGGGACAGGTGAAAAACTGTTTTTT. Complete variable domain (other parts from reference TRBV5-1 and TRBJ1-4): KAGVTQTPRYLIKTRGQQVTLSCSPISGHRSVSWYQQTPGQGLQFLFEYFSETQRNKGNFPGRFSGRQFSNSRSEMNVSTLELGDSALYLCASSFGTGEKLFFGSGTQLSVL.

At least ten counts were recorded for this clonotype. The chain employs TRBV24-1 and TRBJ2-5, with 9 bases aligning to TRBD2. Germline CDR1 and CDR2: KGHDR and SFDVKD. V was clipped by 3 bases and J by 5 bases; unmatched bases: 3. The CDR3 consists of 14 residues. Written as DNA, the CDR3 is TGTGCCACCAGTGATGCGGGAGGGCGGGAGACCCAGTACTTC. This encodes CATSDAGGRETQYF.

This chain links TRBV7-2 with TRBJ2-2, with D possibly called TRBD1 or TRBD2 (7 bases each). CDR1 SGHTA and CDR2 FQGNSA come from the germline V gene. CDR3 length: 16 amino acids. Trimming cost V 4 bases and J 5 bases, with 17 bases left between them. The chain's CDR3 is CASSSPRQGGTGELFF. In DNA, the CDR3 is TGTGCCAGCAGCTCCCCCAGGCAGGGGGGGACCGGGGAGCTGTTTTTT.

This clonotype was observed a few times. Here the CDR3 reads CASSFGWQPQHF. CDR3 nucleotide sequence: TGTGCCAGCAGTTTTGGGTGGCAGCCCCAGCATTTT. The J gene is TRBJ1-5, the V gene TRBV12-3 or TRBV12-4; no clear D. The V end lost 3 bases, the J end lost 7 bases, and 7 bases lay between the germline ends. The length of the CDR3 is 12 residues.

This clonotype was found many times. This chain uses TRBV7-2 with TRBJ2-7; 11 bases match TRBD2. J was trimmed by 1 base and V by 5 bases; bases with no gene match: 7. CDR3 length equals 16 residues. Germline V gives CDR1 SGHTA, CDR2 FQGNSA. CDR3 region: CASSLGLAGKSYEQYF. The DNA of the CDR3 is TGTGCCAGCAGCCTCGGACTAGCGGGCAAGTCCTACGAGCAGTACTTC.

V usage is TRBV27 and J usage is TRBJ1-2, with 7 positions matching TRBD1. Per germline, CDR1 MNHEY and CDR2 SMNVEV (reference sequence). The V segment lost 2 bases and the J segment 2 bases; nucleotides outside the gene matches: 8. This CDR3 has 16 residues. The CDR3 is CASSLDRDSINYGYTF. The CDR3 bases are TGTGCCAGCAGTTTAGACCGGGACAGCATAAACTATGGCTACACCTTC.

In its sample, this clonotype was seen a few times. The chain uses TRBV6-5 and TRBJ2-5; the D gene could be TRBD1 or TRBD2 (5 bases each). Between the trimmed V and J ends, which lost 2 bases and 6 bases, there was a span of 10 bases. The CDR3 length is 13 residues. In germline, CDR1 is MNHEY, CDR2 SVGAGI. CDR3 in amino acids: CASSYGGGKTQYF. In DNA, the CDR3 is TGTGCCAGCAGTTACGGTGGGGGAAAGACCCAGTACTTC.

This clonotype was observed at least ten times. The chain has TRBV23-1 and TRBJ2-5; possibly TRBD1 or TRBD2 for D (5 bases each). TRBV23-1 is an open reading frame, and its role is uncertain. This CDR3 comprises 17 residues. Trimming left V 3 bases short and J 0 bases short, with 17 bases between. The CDR3 protein is CASSHLKGPKYQETQYF. In DNA form, the CDR3 reads TGCGCCAGCAGTCATCTTAAGGGACCGAAGTACCAAGAGACCCAGTACTTC.